This T cell receptor beta chain was sequenced for a study of blood T cell repertoires in COVID-19. As to this clone: The sample carries other DNA sequences with the same CDR3.

Measured with immunoSEQ multiplex PCR; TCRdb has only the in-frame clones, and not every one. The sample has roughly 320,000 clones; 90% are singletons. The germline gives CDR1 SGHDT, CDR2 YYEEEE. This CDR3 has 14 amino acids. Deletions cut 2 bases from V and 6 bases from J, with 11 bases between. The specimen was PBMCs or T cells enriched from blood (not recorded which). This sequence originates from a woman aged 25 to 45 who had been exposed to COVID-19. The chain combines TRBV5-6 with TRBJ1-4; D is undetermined. The CDR3 sequence: CASSFGDSDEKLFF. DNA for the CDR3: TGTGCCAGCAGCTTCGGGGATTCAGATGAAAAACTGTTTTTT.